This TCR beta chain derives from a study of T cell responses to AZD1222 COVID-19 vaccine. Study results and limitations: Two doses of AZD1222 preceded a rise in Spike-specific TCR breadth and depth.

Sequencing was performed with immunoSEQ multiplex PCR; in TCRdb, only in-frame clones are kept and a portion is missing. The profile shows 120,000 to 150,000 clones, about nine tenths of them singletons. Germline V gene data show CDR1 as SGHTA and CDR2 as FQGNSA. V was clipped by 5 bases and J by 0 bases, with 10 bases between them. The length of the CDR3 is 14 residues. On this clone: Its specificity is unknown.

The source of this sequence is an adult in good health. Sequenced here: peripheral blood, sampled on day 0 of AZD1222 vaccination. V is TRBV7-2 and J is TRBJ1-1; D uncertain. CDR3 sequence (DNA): TGTGCCAGCAGCATCACTTACATGAACACTGAAGCTTTCTTT. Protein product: CASSITYMNTEAFF.